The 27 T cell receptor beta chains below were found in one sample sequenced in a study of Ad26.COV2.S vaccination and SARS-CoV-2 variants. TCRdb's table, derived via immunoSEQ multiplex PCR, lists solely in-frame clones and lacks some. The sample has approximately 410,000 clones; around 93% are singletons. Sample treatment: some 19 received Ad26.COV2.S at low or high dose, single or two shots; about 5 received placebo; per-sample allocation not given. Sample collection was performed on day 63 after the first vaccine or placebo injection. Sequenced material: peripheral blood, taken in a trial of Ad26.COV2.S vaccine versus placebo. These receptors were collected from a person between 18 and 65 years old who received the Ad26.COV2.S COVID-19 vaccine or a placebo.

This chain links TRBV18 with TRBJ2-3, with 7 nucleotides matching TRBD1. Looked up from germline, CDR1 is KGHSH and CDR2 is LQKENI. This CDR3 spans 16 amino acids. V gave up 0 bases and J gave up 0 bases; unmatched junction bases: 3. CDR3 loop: CASSPPTGVSTDTQYF. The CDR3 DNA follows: TGTGCCAGCTCACCACCTACAGGGGTTAGCACAGATACGCAGTATTTT. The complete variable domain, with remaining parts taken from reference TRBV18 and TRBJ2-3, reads NAGVMQNPRHLVRRRGQEARLRCSPMKGHSHVYWYRQLPEEGLKFMVYLQKENIIDESGMPKERFSAEFPKEGPSILRIQQVVRGDSAAYFCASSPPTGVSTDTQYFGPGTRLTVL.

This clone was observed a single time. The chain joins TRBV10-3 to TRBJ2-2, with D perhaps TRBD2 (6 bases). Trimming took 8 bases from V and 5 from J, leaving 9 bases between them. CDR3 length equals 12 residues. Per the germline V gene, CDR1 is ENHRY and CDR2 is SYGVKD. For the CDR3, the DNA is TGTGCCATCTCTGGGGGGACCGGGGAGCTGTTTTTT. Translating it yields CAISGGTGELFF.

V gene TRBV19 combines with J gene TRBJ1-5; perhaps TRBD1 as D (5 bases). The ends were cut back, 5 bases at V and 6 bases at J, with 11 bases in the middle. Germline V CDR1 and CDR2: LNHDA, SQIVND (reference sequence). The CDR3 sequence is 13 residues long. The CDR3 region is CASSQYGGQPQHF. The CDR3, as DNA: TGTGCCAGTAGTCAATACGGGGGTCAGCCCCAGCATTTT.

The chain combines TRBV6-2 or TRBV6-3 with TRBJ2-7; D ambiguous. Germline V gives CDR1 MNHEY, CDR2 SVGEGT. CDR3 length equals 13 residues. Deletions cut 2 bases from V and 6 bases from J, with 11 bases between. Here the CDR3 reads CASSYGQNGEQYF. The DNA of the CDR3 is TGTGCCAGCAGTTACGGCCAGAACGGCGAGCAGTACTTC.

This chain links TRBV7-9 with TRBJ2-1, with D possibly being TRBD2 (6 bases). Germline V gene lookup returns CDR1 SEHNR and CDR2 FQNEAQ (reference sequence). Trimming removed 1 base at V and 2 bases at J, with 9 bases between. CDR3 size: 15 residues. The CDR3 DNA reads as TGTGCCAGCAGCTTAGTACTAGCAACCTACAATGAGCAGTTCTTC. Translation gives CASSLVLATYNEQFF.

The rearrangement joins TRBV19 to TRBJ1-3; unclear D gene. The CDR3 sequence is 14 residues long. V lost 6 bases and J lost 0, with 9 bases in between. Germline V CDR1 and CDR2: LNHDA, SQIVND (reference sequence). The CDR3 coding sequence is TGTGCCAGTAGCCGGCAGAGCTCTGGAAACACCATATATTTT. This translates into CASSRQSSGNTIYF.

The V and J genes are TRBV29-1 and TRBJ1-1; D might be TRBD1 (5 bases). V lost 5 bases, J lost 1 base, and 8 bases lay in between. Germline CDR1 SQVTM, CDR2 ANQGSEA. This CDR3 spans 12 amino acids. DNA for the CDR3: TGCAGCGTTAGCCAGGGGAACACTGAAGCTTTCTTT. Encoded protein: CSVSQGNTEAFF.

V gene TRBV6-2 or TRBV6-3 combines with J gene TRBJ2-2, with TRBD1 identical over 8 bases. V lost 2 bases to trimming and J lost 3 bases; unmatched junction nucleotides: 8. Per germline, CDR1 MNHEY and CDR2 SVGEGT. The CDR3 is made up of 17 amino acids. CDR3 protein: CASSYRGQEMDTGELFF. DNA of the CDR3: TGTGCCAGCAGTTACAGGGGACAGGAGATGGACACCGGGGAGCTGTTTTTT.

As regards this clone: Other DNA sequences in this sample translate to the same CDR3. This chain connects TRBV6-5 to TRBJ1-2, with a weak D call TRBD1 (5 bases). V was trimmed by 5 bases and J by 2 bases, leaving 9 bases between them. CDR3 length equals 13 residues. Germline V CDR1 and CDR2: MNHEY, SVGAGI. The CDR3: CASSPGANYGYTF. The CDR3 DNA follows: TGTGCCAGCAGTCCCGGGGCAAACTATGGCTACACCTTC.

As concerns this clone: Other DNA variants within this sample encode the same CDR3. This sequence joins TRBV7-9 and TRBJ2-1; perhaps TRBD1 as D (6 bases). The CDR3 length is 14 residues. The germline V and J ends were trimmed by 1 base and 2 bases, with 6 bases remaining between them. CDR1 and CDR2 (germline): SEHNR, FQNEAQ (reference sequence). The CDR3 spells CASSLGTAYNEQFF. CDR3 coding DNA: TGTGCCAGCAGCTTAGGGACAGCCTACAATGAGCAGTTCTTC.

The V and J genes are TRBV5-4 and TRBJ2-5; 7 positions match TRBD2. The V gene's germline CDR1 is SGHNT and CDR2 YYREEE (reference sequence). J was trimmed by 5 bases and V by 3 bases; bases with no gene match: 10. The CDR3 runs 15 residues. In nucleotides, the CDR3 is TGTGCCAGCAGCTCCGGGGGGAATACCATGGAGACCCAGTACTTC. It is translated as CASSSGGNTMETQYF.

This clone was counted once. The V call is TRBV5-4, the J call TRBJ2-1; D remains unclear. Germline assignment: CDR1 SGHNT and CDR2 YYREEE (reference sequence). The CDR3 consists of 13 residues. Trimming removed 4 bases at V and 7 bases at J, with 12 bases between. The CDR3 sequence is CASSGHDGNEQFF. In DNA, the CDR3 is TGTGCCAGCAGCGGCCACGATGGGAATGAGCAGTTCTTC.

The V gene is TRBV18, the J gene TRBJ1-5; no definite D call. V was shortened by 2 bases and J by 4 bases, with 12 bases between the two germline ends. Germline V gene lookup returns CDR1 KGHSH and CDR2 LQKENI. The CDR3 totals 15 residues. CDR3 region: CASSPKAGDNQPQHF. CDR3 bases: TGTGCCAGCTCACCAAAGGCAGGCGATAATCAGCCCCAGCATTTT.

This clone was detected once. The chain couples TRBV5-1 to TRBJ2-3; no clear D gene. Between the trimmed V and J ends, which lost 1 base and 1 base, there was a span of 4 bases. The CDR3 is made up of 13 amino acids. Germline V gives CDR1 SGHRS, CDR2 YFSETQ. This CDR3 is CASSLIGTDTQYF. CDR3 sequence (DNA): TGCGCCAGCAGCTTGATCGGCACAGATACGCAGTATTTT.

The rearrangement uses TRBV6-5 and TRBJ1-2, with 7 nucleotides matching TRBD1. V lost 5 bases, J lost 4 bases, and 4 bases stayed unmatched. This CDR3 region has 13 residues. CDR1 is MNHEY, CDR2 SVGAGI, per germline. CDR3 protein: CASSIRDSYGYTF. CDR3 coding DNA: TGTGCCAGCAGTATACGGGACAGCTATGGCTACACCTTC.

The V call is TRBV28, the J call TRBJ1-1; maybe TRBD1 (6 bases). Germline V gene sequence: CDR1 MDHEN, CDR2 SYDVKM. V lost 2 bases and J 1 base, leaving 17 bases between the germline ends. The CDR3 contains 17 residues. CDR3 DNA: TGTGCCAGCAGTTTACATGTTTTCGGGGGCGCGAACACTGAAGCTTTCTTT. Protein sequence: CASSLHVFGGANTEAFF.

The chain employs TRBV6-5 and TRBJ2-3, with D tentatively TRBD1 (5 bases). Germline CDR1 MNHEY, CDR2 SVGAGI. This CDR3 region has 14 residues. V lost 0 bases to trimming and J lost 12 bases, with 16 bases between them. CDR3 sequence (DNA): TGTGCCAGCAGTTACTCGAACCCCGCAGGGAACCAGTATTTT. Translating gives CASSYSNPAGNQYF.

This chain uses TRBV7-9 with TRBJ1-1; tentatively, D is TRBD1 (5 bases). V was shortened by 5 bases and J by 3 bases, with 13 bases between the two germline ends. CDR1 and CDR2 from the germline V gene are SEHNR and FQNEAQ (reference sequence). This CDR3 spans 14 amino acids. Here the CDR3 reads CASSPGFGYTEAFF. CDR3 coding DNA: TGTGCCAGCAGCCCAGGGTTTGGGTACACTGAAGCTTTCTTT. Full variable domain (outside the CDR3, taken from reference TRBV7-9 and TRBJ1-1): DTGVSQNPRHKITKRGQNVTFRCDPISEHNRLYWYRQTLGQGPEFLTYFQNEAQLEKSRLLSDRFSAERPKGSFSTLEIQRTEQGDSAMYLCASSPGFGYTEAFFGQGTRLTVV.

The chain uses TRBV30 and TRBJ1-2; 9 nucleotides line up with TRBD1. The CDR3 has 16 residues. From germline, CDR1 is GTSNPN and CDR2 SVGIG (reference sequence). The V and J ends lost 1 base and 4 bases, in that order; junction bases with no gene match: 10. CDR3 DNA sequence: TGTGCCTGGAGTGGGGGCGACAGGGGGGACGGCTATGGCTACACCTTC. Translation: CAWSGGDRGDGYGYTF. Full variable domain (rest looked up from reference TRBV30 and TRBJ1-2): SQTIHQWPATLVQPVGSPLSLECTVEGTSNPNLYWYRQAAGRGLQLLFYSVGIGQISSEVPQNLSASRPQDRQFILSSKKLLLSDSGFYLCAWSGGDRGDGYGYTFGSGTRLTVV.

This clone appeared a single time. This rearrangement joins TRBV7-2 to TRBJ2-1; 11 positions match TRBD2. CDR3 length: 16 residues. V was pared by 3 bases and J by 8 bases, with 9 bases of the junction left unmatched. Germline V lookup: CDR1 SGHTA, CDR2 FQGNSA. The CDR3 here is CASSFLAGGPRDEQFF. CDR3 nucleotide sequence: TGTGCCAGCAGCTTCTTAGCGGGGGGGCCGAGGGATGAGCAGTTCTTC. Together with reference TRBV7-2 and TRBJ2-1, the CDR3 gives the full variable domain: GAGVSQSPSNKVTEKGKDVELRCDPISGHTALYWYRQSLGQGLEFLIYFQGNSAPDKSGLPSDRFSAERTGGSVSTLTIQRTQQEDSAVYLCASSFLAGGPRDEQFFGPGTRLTVL.

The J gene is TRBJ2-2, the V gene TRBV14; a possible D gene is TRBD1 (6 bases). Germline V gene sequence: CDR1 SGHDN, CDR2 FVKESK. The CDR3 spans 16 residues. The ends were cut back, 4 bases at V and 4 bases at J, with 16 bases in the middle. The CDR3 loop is CASSLKWGQGTGELFF. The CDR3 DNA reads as TGTGCCAGCAGCCTCAAATGGGGGCAAGGCACCGGGGAGCTGTTTTTT. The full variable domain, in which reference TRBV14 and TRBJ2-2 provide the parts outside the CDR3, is EAGVTQFPSHSVIEKGQTVTLRCDPISGHDNLYWYRRVMGKEIKFLLHFVKESKQDESGMPNNRFLAERTGGTYSTLKVQPAELEDSGVYFCASSLKWGQGTGELFFGEGSRLTVL.

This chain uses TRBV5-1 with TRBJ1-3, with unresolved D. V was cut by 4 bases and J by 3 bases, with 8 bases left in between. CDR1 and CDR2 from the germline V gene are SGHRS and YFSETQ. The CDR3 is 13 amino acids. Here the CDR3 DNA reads TGCGCCAGCAGCGCGGACGGTGGAAACACCATATATTTT. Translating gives CASSADGGNTIYF.

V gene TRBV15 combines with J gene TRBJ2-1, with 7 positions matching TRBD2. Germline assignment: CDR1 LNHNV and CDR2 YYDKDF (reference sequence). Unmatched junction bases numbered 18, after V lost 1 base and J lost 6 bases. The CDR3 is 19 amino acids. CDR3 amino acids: CATSRVGTIRPASSNEQFF. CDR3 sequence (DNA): TGTGCCACCAGCAGAGTGGGGACTATCCGACCAGCCTCCAGCAATGAGCAGTTCTTC.

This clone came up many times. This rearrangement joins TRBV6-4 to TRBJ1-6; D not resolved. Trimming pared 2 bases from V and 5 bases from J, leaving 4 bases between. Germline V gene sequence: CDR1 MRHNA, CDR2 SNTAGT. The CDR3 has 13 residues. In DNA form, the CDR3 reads TGTGCCAGCAGTGACGGGGATAATTCACCCCTCCACTTT. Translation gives CASSDGDNSPLHF.

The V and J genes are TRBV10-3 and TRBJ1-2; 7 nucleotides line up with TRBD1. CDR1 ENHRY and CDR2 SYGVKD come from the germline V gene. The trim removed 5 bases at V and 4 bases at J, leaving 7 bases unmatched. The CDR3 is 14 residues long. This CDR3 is CAISPTGVVYGYTF. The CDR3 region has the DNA TGTGCCATCAGTCCAACAGGGGTGGTCTATGGCTACACCTTC.

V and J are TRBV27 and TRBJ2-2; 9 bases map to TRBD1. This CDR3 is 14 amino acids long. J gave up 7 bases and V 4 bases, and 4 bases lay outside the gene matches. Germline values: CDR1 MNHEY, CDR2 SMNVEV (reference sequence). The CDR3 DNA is TGTGCCAGCAGTTCACAGGGGGCGGACGGGGAGCTGTTTTTT. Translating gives CASSSQGADGELFF.

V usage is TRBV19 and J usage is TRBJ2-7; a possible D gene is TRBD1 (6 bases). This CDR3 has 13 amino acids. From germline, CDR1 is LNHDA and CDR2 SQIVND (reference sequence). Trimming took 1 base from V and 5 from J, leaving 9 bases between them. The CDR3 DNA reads TGTGCCAGTAGTATAGGGGGGACAAACGAGCAGTACTTC. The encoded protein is CASSIGGTNEQYF.